Listed below are T cell receptor beta chains from one sample, sequenced in a study of early T cells in non-severe SARS-CoV-2 infection. Using its own MiXCR run on the 5' RACE reads, TCRdb lists one record per CDR3 protein. This table holds about 52,000 distinct CDR3 sequences, around a tenth found once. Sequences were obtained from whole blood. The receptors shown here come from an adult who was a healthcare worker with PCR-confirmed SARS-CoV-2 infection or an uninfected control (not recorded which). CDR3s include the opening cysteine and the closing phenylalanine or tryptophan. Fields, in order: V gene, clone size, J gene, D gene, CDR3 DNA, CDR3 protein. D genes are given only for firm matches. Only part of the rows carry a size: once, few, many, or a class if the clone is expanded.

>TRBV28|NA|TRBJ2-3|TRBD1
TGTGCCAGCAGCGGGACCGGGACAGGACCAGATACGCAGTATTTT
CASSGTGTGPDTQYF
>TRBV7-6|NA|TRBJ2-7|TRBD1
TGTGCCAGCAGCGCTGGGACAGGACCCTCAAACGAGCAGTACTTC
CASSAGTGPSNEQYF
>TRBV5-1|NA|TRBJ2-1|TRBD1
TGCGCCAGCAGCAATGACAGGGTCGCCTACAATGAGCAGTTCTTC
CASSNDRVAYNEQFF
>TRBV5-6|few|TRBJ2-2|NA
TGTGCCAGCAGCCCAGAAAACACCGGGGAGCTGTTTTTT
CASSPENTGELFF
>TRBV27|many|TRBJ1-2|NA
TGTGCCAGCAGTTTTGCCGATTTAGGCTACACCTTC
CASSFADLGYTF
>TRBV7-9|NA|TRBJ1-4|NA
TGTGCCAGCAGCTTCGGGGGTGAAAAACTGTTTTTT
CASSFGGEKLFF
>TRBV6-5|NA|TRBJ1-1|NA
TGTGCCAGCAAGGGACGGAAGAACACTGAAGCTTTCTTT
CASKGRKNTEAFF
>TRBV7-9|few|TRBJ2-7|NA
TGTGCCAGCAGCTTCGGGGTCTACGAGCAGTACTTC
CASSFGVYEQYF
>TRBV6-2/TRBV6-3|few|TRBJ1-4|TRBD1
TGTGCCAGCAGTCGAACCGACAGGGAAGGAGAAAAACTGTTTTTT
CASSRTDREGEKLFF
>TRBV6-6|few|TRBJ1-1|NA
TGTGCCAGCAGGGATGGGGGCACTGAAGCTTTCTTT
CASRDGGTEAFF
>TRBV20-1|many|TRBJ1-5|TRBD1
TGCAGTGCTCGGGACAGGGGGCAATTGAGCAATCAGCCCCAGCATTTT
CSARDRGQLSNQPQHF
>TRBV19|few|TRBJ2-3|NA
TGTGCCAGTAGCAGGACAGTCACAGATACGCAGTATTTT
CASSRTVTDTQYF
>TRBV28|many|TRBJ1-5|NA
TGTGCCAGCCGGGTAGGCAATCAGCCCCAGCATTTT
CASRVGNQPQHF
>TRBV24-1|few|TRBJ2-5|TRBD1
TGTGCCACCAGTGATGCCCCGGGACAGGGAGCCGTGGAGACCCAGTACTTC
CATSDAPGQGAVETQYF
>TRBV5-4|many|TRBJ2-7|TRBD2
TGTGCCAGCAGTGGACTAGCGGGAGGGAGCGCCTACGAGCAGTACTTC
CASSGLAGGSAYEQYF
>TRBV2|few|TRBJ1-6|NA
TGTGCCAGCAGTGTCAAGGGCAATTATTCACCCCTCCACTTT
CASSVKGNYSPLHF